These 8 T cell receptor beta chains came from one sample sequenced in a study of glioma-infiltrating T cells. Amplification of TCR alpha and beta CDR3 regions from RNA used iRepertoire nested multiplex PCR. TCRdb re-called the multiplex PCR reads with MiXCR, one entry per CDR3 protein. In the table there are around 390,000 distinct CDR3 sequences, less than 50% of which are singletons. Sequenced material: glioma tissue, nonneoplastic brain tissue, or PBMCs (not recorded which). The receptors stem from a human donor with low-grade glioma or glioblastoma, undergoing nonglioma brain surgery, or in good health (not recorded which).

This clonotype came up many times. The V gene is TRBV27, the J gene TRBJ2-7; 7 bases are a match to TRBD1. The CDR3 contains 14 residues. Germline V CDR1 and CDR2: MNHEY, SMNVEV (reference sequence). After removal of 0 bases from V and 1 base from J, the junction contained 0 bases not matched to a gene. The CDR3 nucleotides read TGTGCCAGCAGTTTATCGGGACAGTCCTACGAGCAGTACTTC. This gives the protein CASSLSGQSYEQYF.

As regards this clonotype: A much larger clone lies one base from this, so it may be a read error. The V call is TRBV20-1, the J call TRBJ2-1; TRBD2 aligns across 7 bases. The CDR3 is 12 residues long. The J segment lost 14 bases and the V segment lost 2 bases, leaving 9 bases of the junction unmatched. Germline V gives CDR1 DFQATT, CDR2 SNEGSKA (reference sequence). CDR3 bases: TGCAGTGCTAGATCTGTACTAGCGTCGGAGTTCTTC. Its translation is CSARSVLASEFF.

This sequence joins TRBV7-2 and TRBJ2-7, with 9 bases aligning to TRBD1. The CDR3 is 15 residues long. Germline V CDR1 and CDR2: SGHTA, FQGNSA. The V gene end was trimmed by 5 bases and the J gene end by 7 bases; junction bases not matched to a gene: 12. The CDR3 coding sequence is TGTGCCAGCAGCGGGGGGGACAGGGAGATTTGGGAGCAGTACTTC. This codes for CASSGGDREIWEQYF.

This clonotype was seen ten or more times. This rearrangement joins TRBV20-1 to TRBJ1-1; D not certain. Between the trimmed V and J ends, which lost 0 bases and 0 bases, there was a span of 5 bases. CDR3 length: 13 residues. Germline CDR1 is DFQATT and CDR2 is SNEGSKA (reference sequence). The CDR3: CSAREVLNTEAFF. The CDR3 DNA reads as TGCAGTGCTAGAGAGGTCTTGAACACTGAAGCTTTCTTT.

This clonotype was picked up a small number of times. The V gene is TRBV3-1, the J gene TRBJ1-2, with a possible D match to TRBD1 (5 bases). Trimming stripped 3 bases from V and 7 bases from J, with 18 bases between. The CDR3 covers 15 residues. The germline CDR1 and CDR2 sequences are LGHDT and YNNKEL (reference sequence). CDR3 sequence: CASSHGSSTVPGYTF. The CDR3 nucleotides are TGTGCCAGCAGCCACGGATCTTCGACAGTCCCTGGCTACACCTTC.

For this clonotype: One end of the junction varies from germline; a read error may be responsible. This chain links TRBV6-1 with TRBJ1-1; D may be TRBD1 (5 bases). CDR1 and CDR2 (germline): MNHNS, SASEGT. CDR3 length: 14 residues. For the CDR3, the DNA is TGTGCCATCAGTGGCTCGGACACACCATTTGAAGCTTTCTTT. Protein sequence: CAISGSDTPFEAFF.

The chain uses TRBV7-9 and TRBJ2-3; the match to TRBD2 covers 8 bases. V dropped 5 bases and J dropped 6; count of bases not matched to a gene: 13. The CDR3 length is 16 residues. Germline lookup yields CDR1 SEHNR and CDR2 FQNEAQ (reference sequence). CDR3 protein: CASSLTTGGADDTQYF. CDR3 bases: TGTGCCAGCAGCCTAACTACGGGAGGGGCCGACGATACGCAGTATTTT.

This clonotype has ten or more counts. This chain uses TRBV20-1 with TRBJ2-3; the D gene is possibly TRBD2 (6 bases). The length of the CDR3 is 15 residues. Trimming cost V 5 bases and J 5 bases, with 20 bases left between them. CDR1 is DFQATT and CDR2 is SNEGSKA in the germline V gene (reference sequence). This CDR3 reads CSALNRLEGRDTQYF. The DNA of the CDR3 is TGCAGTGCTTTAAATCGACTAGAGGGGAGAGATACGCAGTATTTT.